The 28 T cell receptor beta chains presented below share a single source sample, sequenced in a study of beta chain features in type 1 diabetes (dated by TCRdb to about 2018). Their cognate antigens are unknown. The receptor library was made with the immunoSEQ multiplex PCR assay. The entire isolated RNA was reverse transcribed using the High Capacity cDNA Reverse Transcription Kit, and thus expressed TCRB transcripts were sequenced. The immuneACCESS repertoire file appears here via TCRdb, limited to in-frame rearrangements. These files lack a portion of the clones; in checked studies, under half of the deficit traces to unresolved V genes, and the cause of the others is not known. This sample has hundreds of thousands of clones in its table, and 11% to 15% of those were observed once. 0.04% of the sample is taken by the ten largest. Paper-wide results and their limitations: In all four CD4+ subsets, TCRB CDR3 length was moderately but significantly shorter in type 1 diabetes patients.

What was sequenced was naive CD4+ T cells from blood. The label giving this sample's cell subset or site can be read as: true naive CD4+ T cells. These receptors were collected from a man between 18 and 35 years old with type 1 diabetes.

This chain joins TRBV14 and TRBJ2-5, with D unclear. The CDR3 runs 15 residues. Per germline, CDR1 SGHDN and CDR2 FVKESK. Trimming left V 4 bases short and J 0 bases short, with 12 bases between. CDR3 nucleotides: TGTGCCAGCAGCCTCCCGACTTGGTACCAAGAGACCCAGTACTTC. Translation: CASSLPTWYQETQYF. Combining the CDR3 with reference TRBV14 and TRBJ2-5 gives the whole variable domain EAGVTQFPSHSVIEKGQTVTLRCDPISGHDNLYWYRRVMGKEIKFLLHFVKESKQDESGMPNNRFLAERTGGTYSTLKVQPAELEDSGVYFCASSLPTWYQETQYFGPGTRLLVL.

The chain employs TRBV9 and TRBJ2-2, with TRBD2 as a possible D gene (5 bases). The CDR3 is 13 residues long. The germline V gene encodes CDR1 SGDLS and CDR2 YYNGEE. V shed 7 bases and J shed 4 bases, with 11 bases lying between them. Written as DNA, the CDR3 is TGTGCCAGCTCCGGGATACCCACCGGGGAGCTGTTTTTT. This codes for CASSGIPTGELFF.

Worth noting for this clone: Different DNA sequences within this sample yield the same CDR3. The chain combines TRBV28 with TRBJ2-7; D is unresolved. Trimming took 4 bases from V and 0 from J, leaving 4 bases between them. CDR3 length: 12 residues. The germline V gene has CDR1 MDHEN and CDR2 SYDVKM. CDR3 in DNA: TGTGCCAGCAGTTCCTACTCCTACGAGCAGTACTTC. Its protein is CASSSYSYEQYF. Based on the CDR3 plus reference TRBV28 and TRBJ2-7, the full variable domain is DVKVTQSSRYLVKRTGEKVFLECVQDMDHENMFWYRQDPGLGLRLIYFSYDVKMKEKGDIPEGYSVSREKKERFSLILESASTNQTSMYLCASSSYSYEQYFGPGTRLTVT.

The chain combines TRBV28 with TRBJ2-7; D is perhaps TRBD1 or TRBD2 (6 bases each). CDR3 size: 16 residues. Trimming removed 5 bases from V and 3 bases from J, with 20 bases in between. CDR1 and CDR2 from the germline V gene are MDHEN and SYDVKM. CDR3: CASSPRVRGVNYEQYF. The CDR3 nucleotides are TGTGCCAGCAGTCCCCGGGTAAGGGGGGTCAACTACGAGCAGTACTTC.

This clone was seen a handful of times. This sequence joins TRBV5-1 and TRBJ2-3; D is ambiguous. V was clipped by 0 bases and J by 2 bases, with 7 bases between them. Germline CDR1 is SGHRS and CDR2 is YFSETQ. The CDR3 spans 14 residues. In nucleotides, the CDR3 is TGCGCCAGCAGCTTGGAGGCAGACACAGATACGCAGTATTTT. It is translated as CASSLEADTDTQYF.

CDR3 sequence: CACRGQGYQPQHF. In DNA, the CDR3 is TGTGCCTGCCGGGGACAGGGCTATCAGCCCCAGCATTTT. The genes are TRBV30 and TRBJ1-5, with TRBD1 identical over 9 bases. The CDR3 is made up of 13 amino acids. CDR1 and CDR2 from the germline V gene are GTSNPN and SVGIG (reference sequence). Trimming cost V 6 bases and J 5 bases; bases outside gene matches: 5.

V is TRBV2 and J is TRBJ2-2; a possible D gene is TRBD1 (6 bases). Per germline, CDR1 SNHLY and CDR2 FYNNEI. The CDR3 extends over 15 amino acids. Trimming cost V 8 bases and J 0 bases, with 13 bases left between them. CDR3 in DNA: TGTGCCAGCGGAAGGGGGTATCCGAACACCGGGGAGCTGTTTTTT. It encodes CASGRGYPNTGELFF.

This clone showed up just a few times. The rearrangement joins TRBV28 to TRBJ2-1; D might be TRBD1 (5 bases). This CDR3 has 15 amino acids. Per the germline V gene, CDR1 is MDHEN and CDR2 is SYDVKM. Between the trimmed V and J ends, which lost 5 bases and 6 bases, there was a span of 17 bases. CDR3 region: CASSPSGPTSNEQFF. The DNA of the CDR3 is TGTGCCAGCAGTCCTTCAGGGCCTACCTCCAATGAGCAGTTCTTC.

This clone has a single count. This CDR3 reads CASSVTWEPGNEQYF. The DNA of the CDR3 is TGTGCCAGCAGCGTAACGTGGGAGCCAGGCAACGAGCAGTACTTC. The chain is built from TRBV9 and TRBJ2-7; D might be TRBD2 (5 bases). The CDR3 spans 15 residues. Germline CDR1 is SGDLS and CDR2 is YYNGEE. Between the trimmed V and J ends, which lost 1 base and 5 bases, there was a span of 16 bases.

The CDR3, as DNA: TGTGCCAGCAGCCCCAAGGGACGAGAGCAGTTCTTC. Translating gives CASSPKGREQFF. The rearrangement joins TRBV28 to TRBJ2-1; D is perhaps TRBD1 or TRBD2 (5 bases each). The CDR3 is made up of 12 amino acids. CDR1 is MDHEN, CDR2 SYDVKM, per germline. V was pared by 6 bases and J by 10 bases, with 13 bases between.

The J gene is TRBJ1-2, the V gene TRBV2; perhaps TRBD1 as D (5 bases). Trimming removed 1 base from V and 4 bases from J, with 19 bases in between. This CDR3 has 17 residues. Germline CDR1 reads SNHLY; CDR2 reads FYNNEI. The CDR3 coding sequence is TGTGCCAGCAGTGAAGTCGGGTGGGGCAGAAATCTCTATGGCTACACCTTC. It codes for CASSEVGWGRNLYGYTF.

This clone has only a few counts. This rearrangement joins TRBV28 to TRBJ2-5; 10 positions match TRBD1. V lost 4 bases to trimming and J lost 4 bases; unmatched junction nucleotides: 6. Germline V gives CDR1 MDHEN, CDR2 SYDVKM. This CDR3 comprises 15 residues. The CDR3 here is CASSSGQGSGETQYF. The CDR3 DNA sequence: TGTGCCAGCAGTTCGGGACAGGGGTCGGGAGAGACCCAGTACTTC.

The chain couples TRBV6-5 to TRBJ1-5, with D perhaps TRBD1 (5 bases). The CDR3 covers 14 residues. The germline V and J ends were trimmed by 5 bases and 5 bases, with 13 bases remaining between them. The germline V gene has CDR1 MNHEY and CDR2 SVGAGI. As DNA, the CDR3 is TGTGCCAGCAGTCCTCAGCGGGGGTATCAGCCCCAGCATTTT. This codes for CASSPQRGYQPQHF.

The chain carries TRBV7-2 and TRBJ1-1; D remains unclear. Germline assignment: CDR1 SGHTA and CDR2 FQGNSA. The V end lost 2 bases, the J end lost 0 bases, and 10 bases lay between the germline ends. The CDR3 is 15 amino acids. The CDR3 DNA sequence: TGTGCCAGCAGCTTACCCCCCTGGTTGAACACTGAAGCTTTCTTT. Translated: CASSLPPWLNTEAFF.

In its sample, this clone was seen a few times. CDR3 coding DNA: TGTGCCAGCAGCGTGAATCCGGGACAGTTTCCTTCTGGGGCCAACGTCCTGACTTTC. This translates into CASSVNPGQFPSGANVLTF. The gene calls are TRBV9 and TRBJ2-6, with 7 bases fitting TRBD1. CDR1 and CDR2 (germline): SGDLS, YYNGEE. V lost 2 bases and J lost 1; bases outside the gene matches: 12. The CDR3 loop spans 19 amino acids.

The J gene is TRBJ1-1, the V gene TRBV30; TRBD1 aligns across 8 bases. This CDR3 is built from 16 residues. Germline-derived CDR1 and CDR2 are GTSNPN and SVGIG (reference sequence). Trimming at V came to 2 bases and at J to 3 bases, leaving 11 bases not matched to a gene. CDR3 sequence reads: CAWSRGQGGVYTEAFF. The DNA of the CDR3 is TGTGCCTGGAGTAGAGGACAGGGAGGTGTCTACACTGAAGCTTTCTTT.

This clone has more than one count but fewer than ten. The chain uses TRBV19 and TRBJ1-1; no clear D gene. The CDR3 covers 15 residues. Germline V gene sequence: CDR1 LNHDA, CDR2 SQIVND (reference sequence). Trimming removed 5 bases at V and 0 bases at J, with 13 bases between. CDR3 DNA sequence: TGTGCCAGTAGTTCCTGGTTTGGAGTGAACACTGAAGCTTTCTTT. Translation gives CASSSWFGVNTEAFF.

CDR3 region: CASADFPGTGELFF. DNA of the CDR3: TGTGCCAGCGCAGACTTTCCGGGCACCGGGGAGCTGTTTTTT. V is TRBV11-3 and J is TRBJ2-2; D unresolved. Germline-derived CDR1 and CDR2 are SGHNT and YENEEA. The V gene lost 8 bases and the J gene lost 4 bases, with 14 bases spanning the gap. The CDR3 has 14 amino acids.

The chain recombines TRBV2 with TRBJ2-1; tentatively, D is TRBD1 or TRBD2 (5 bases each). With 7 bases removed from V and 8 bases from J, the gap between germline ends came to 18 bases. CDR1 is SNHLY and CDR2 is FYNNEI in the germline V gene. The CDR3 sequence is 14 residues long. The CDR3 coding sequence is TGTGCCAGCACCCCGGGGCGGCTGGGCCATGAGCAGTTCTTC. It specifies CASTPGRLGHEQFF.

This clone was seen a handful of times. The V and J genes are TRBV9 and TRBJ2-1, with D hard to call. The CDR3 extends over 16 amino acids. Germline V CDR1 and CDR2: SGDLS, YYNGEE. V shed 0 bases and J shed 4 bases, with 14 bases lying between them. In nucleotides, the CDR3 is TGTGCCAGCAGCGTAGAACCGGAAACCCGTTACAATGAGCAGTTCTTC. Its protein is CASSVEPETRYNEQFF.

This clone was seen more than once but under ten times. This chain links TRBV11-2 with TRBJ1-2, with D perhaps TRBD1 (5 bases). This CDR3 has 16 residues. The V gene lost 5 bases and the J gene lost 2 bases, with 18 bases spanning the gap. From germline, CDR1 is SGHAT and CDR2 FQNNGV. The CDR3 sequence is CASSPVRGTRNYGYTF. The CDR3 DNA reads TGTGCCAGCAGCCCAGTGAGAGGGACCAGGAACTATGGCTACACCTTC.

The chain combines TRBV5-6 with TRBJ1-1; 8 bases are shared with TRBD1. From germline, CDR1 is SGHDT and CDR2 YYEEEE. The CDR3 extends over 16 amino acids. V trimming: 0 bases; J trimming: 0 bases; junction bases outside the gene matches: 4. The CDR3: CASSLDRGRMNTEAFF. Here the CDR3 DNA reads TGTGCCAGCAGCTTGGACAGGGGGAGGATGAACACTGAAGCTTTCTTT.

In nucleotides, the CDR3 is TGTGCCAGCAGCTCATTAAGGGGGCTTGGAGAGACCCAGTACTTC. Encoded protein: CASSSLRGLGETQYF. The J gene is TRBJ2-5, the V gene TRBV5-6, with 7 bases that match TRBD1. Germline V CDR1 and CDR2: SGHDT, YYEEEE. This CDR3 has 15 residues. Trimming took 3 bases from V and 4 from J; bases not matched to a gene: 9.

This clone was seen a few times. V usage is TRBV6-5 and J usage is TRBJ1-2; the D is unclear. The CDR3 covers 15 residues. CDR1 MNHEY and CDR2 SVGAGI come from the germline V gene. Trimming cost V 8 bases and J 2 bases, with 18 bases left between them. The CDR3 region has the DNA TGTGCCAGCTCCGCATTACCAGACGGAAACTATGGCTACACCTTC. Protein sequence: CASSALPDGNYGYTF.

This clone was picked up a small number of times. This rearrangement joins TRBV7-2 to TRBJ1-4; D not resolved. The CDR3 loop spans 14 amino acids. The germline gives CDR1 SGHTA, CDR2 FQGNSA. Trimming took off 5 bases at V and 5 bases at J, with 12 bases between the two ends. The DNA of the CDR3 is TGTGCCAGCAGCCCCACCCACACAAATGAAAAACTGTTTTTT. It yields the protein CASSPTHTNEKLFF.

This clone turned up a few times. The V and J genes are TRBV30 and TRBJ1-3; TRBD1 is a possible D gene (6 bases). CDR3 size: 15 residues. Germline CDR1 and CDR2: GTSNPN and SVGIG (reference sequence). Trimming stripped 4 bases from V and 2 bases from J, with 15 bases between. The CDR3 nucleotides are TGTGCCTGGACCGCAGACAGGACCCCTGGAAACACCATATATTTT. Its translation: CAWTADRTPGNTIYF.

The rearrangement joins TRBV5-1 to TRBJ2-3; the D gene is possibly TRBD1 (6 bases). Germline CDR1 is SGHRS and CDR2 is YFSETQ. V lost 4 bases, J lost 2 bases, and 11 bases lay in between. This CDR3 has 14 amino acids. The CDR3 nucleotides read TGCGCCAGCAGCCTCGGGACACACACAGATACGCAGTATTTT. Residues: CASSLGTHTDTQYF.

The V call is TRBV6-1, the J call TRBJ2-1; 7 nucleotides agree with TRBD1. V gave up 4 bases and J gave up 0 bases; unmatched junction bases: 6. This CDR3 is built from 16 residues. In germline, CDR1 is MNHNS, CDR2 SASEGT. CDR3 DNA: TGTGCCAGCAGTGGGACAGGCGCCAGCTCCTACAATGAGCAGTTCTTC. Translation gives CASSGTGASSYNEQFF.